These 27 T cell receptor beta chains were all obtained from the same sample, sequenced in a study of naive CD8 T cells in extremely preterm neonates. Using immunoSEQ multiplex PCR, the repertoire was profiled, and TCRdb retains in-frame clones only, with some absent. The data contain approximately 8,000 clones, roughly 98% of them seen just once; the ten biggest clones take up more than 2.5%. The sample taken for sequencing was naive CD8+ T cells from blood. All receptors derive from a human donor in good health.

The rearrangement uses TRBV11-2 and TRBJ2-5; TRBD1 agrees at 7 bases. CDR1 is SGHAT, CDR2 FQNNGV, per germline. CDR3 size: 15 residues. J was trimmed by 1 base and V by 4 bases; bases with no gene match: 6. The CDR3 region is CASSSKDRLQETQYF. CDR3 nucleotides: TGTGCCAGCAGCTCGAAGGACAGGCTCCAAGAGACCCAGTACTTC.

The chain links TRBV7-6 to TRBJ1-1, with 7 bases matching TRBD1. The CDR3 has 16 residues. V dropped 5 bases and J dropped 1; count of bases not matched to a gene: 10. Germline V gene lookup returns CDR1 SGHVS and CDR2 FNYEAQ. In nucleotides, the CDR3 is TGTGCCAGCAGCCTCGGGACAGCTCCAGGGAACACTGAAGCTTTCTTT. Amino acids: CASSLGTAPGNTEAFF.

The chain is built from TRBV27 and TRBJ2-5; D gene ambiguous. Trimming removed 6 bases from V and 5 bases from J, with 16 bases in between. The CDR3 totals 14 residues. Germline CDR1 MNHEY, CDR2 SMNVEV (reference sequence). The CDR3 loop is CASSIDGPRETQYF. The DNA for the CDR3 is TGTGCCAGCAGCATAGATGGGCCCAGGGAGACCCAGTACTTC.

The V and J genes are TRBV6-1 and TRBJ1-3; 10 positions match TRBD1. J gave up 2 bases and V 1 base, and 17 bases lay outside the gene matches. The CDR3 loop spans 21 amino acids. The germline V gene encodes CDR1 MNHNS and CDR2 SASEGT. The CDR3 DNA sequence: TGTGCCAGCAGTGAAGTGGCCCATTCCAAACCGGGACAGGGGCCTGGAAACACCATATATTTT. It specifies CASSEVAHSKPGQGPGNTIYF.

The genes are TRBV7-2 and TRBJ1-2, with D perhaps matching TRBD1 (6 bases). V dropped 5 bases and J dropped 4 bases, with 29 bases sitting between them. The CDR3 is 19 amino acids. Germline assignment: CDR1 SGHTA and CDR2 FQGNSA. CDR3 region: CASSPRGRGVAGRLYGYTF. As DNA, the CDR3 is TGTGCCAGCAGCCCAAGGGGCAGGGGCGTGGCAGGGCGTCTCTATGGCTACACCTTC. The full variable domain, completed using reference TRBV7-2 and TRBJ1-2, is GAGVSQSPSNKVTEKGKDVELRCDPISGHTALYWYRQSLGQGLEFLIYFQGNSAPDKSGLPSDRFSAERTGGSVSTLTIQRTQQEDSAVYLCASSPRGRGVAGRLYGYTFGSGTRLTVV.

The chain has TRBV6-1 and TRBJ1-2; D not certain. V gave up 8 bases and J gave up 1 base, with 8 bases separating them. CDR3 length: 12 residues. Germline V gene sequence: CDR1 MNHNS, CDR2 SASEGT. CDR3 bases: TGTGCCAGCCTGTTTTTTAACTATGGCTACACCTTC. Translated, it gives CASLFFNYGYTF.

This CDR3 reads CASSTTGAYEQYF. The CDR3 region has the DNA TGTGCCAGCAGTACGACAGGTGCGTACGAGCAGTACTTC. This chain uses TRBV28 with TRBJ2-7, with a possible D match to TRBD1 (6 bases). V lost 5 bases and J 4 bases, leaving 12 bases between the germline ends. CDR3 length equals 13 residues. In germline, CDR1 is MDHEN, CDR2 SYDVKM.

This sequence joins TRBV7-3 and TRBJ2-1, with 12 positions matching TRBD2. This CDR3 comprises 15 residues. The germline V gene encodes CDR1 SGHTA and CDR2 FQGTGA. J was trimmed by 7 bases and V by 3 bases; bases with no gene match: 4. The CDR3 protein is CASSLGLAGLNEQFF. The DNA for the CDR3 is TGTGCCAGCAGCTTGGGACTAGCGGGCTTAAATGAGCAGTTCTTC.

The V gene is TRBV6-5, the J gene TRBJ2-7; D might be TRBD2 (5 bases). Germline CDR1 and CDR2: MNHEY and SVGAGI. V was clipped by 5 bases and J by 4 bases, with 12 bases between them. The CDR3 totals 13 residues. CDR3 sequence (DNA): TGTGCCAGCAGTGAGGGTCTAGCATACGAGCAGTACGTC. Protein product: CASSEGLAYEQYV.

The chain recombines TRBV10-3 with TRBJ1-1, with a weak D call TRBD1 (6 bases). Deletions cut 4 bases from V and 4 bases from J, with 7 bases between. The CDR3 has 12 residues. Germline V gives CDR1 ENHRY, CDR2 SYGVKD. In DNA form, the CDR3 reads TGTGCCATCAGTGCGGACAGCACTGAAGCTTTCTTT. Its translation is CAISADSTEAFF.

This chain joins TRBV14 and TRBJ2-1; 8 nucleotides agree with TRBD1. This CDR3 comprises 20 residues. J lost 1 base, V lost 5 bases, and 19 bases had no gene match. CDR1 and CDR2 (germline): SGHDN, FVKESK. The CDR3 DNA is TGTGCCAGCAGCGGAGAGACAGGGGAAGAAAATTGGGAATCCTACAATGAGCAGTTCTTC. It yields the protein CASSGETGEENWESYNEQFF.

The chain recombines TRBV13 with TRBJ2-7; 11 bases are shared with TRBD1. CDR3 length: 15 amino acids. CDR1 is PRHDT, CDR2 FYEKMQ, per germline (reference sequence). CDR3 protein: CASSLGTGGSYEQYV. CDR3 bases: TGTGCCAGCAGCCTAGGGACAGGGGGCTCCTACGAGCAGTACGTC.

The CDR3 loop reads CASGLAGIEQYF. As DNA, the CDR3 is TGCGCCAGCGGTCTAGCGGGGATCGAGCAGTACTTC. The rearrangement joins TRBV5-1 to TRBJ2-7; TRBD2 matches at 9 bases. CDR1 is SGHRS, CDR2 YFSETQ, per germline. The length of the CDR3 is 12 residues. The V segment lost 7 bases and the J segment 6 bases; nucleotides outside the gene matches: 5.

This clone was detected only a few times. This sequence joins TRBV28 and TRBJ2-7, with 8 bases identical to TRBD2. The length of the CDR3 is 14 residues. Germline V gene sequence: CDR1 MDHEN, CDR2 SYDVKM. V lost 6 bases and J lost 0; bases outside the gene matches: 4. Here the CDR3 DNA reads TGTGCCAGCAGGAAGCGGGGGCCCTCCTACGAGCAGTACTTC. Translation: CASRKRGPSYEQYF.

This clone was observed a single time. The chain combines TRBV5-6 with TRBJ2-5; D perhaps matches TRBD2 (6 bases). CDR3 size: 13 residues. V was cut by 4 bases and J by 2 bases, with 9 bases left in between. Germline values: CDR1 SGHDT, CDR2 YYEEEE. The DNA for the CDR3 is TGTGCCAGCAGCCCGACTAGTCAAGAGACCCAGTACTTC. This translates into CASSPTSQETQYF.

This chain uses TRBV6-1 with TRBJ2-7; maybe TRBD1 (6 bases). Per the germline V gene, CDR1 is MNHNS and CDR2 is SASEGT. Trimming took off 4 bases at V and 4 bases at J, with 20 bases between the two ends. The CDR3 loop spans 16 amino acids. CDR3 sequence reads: CASSARQGTDRYEQYF. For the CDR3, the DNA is TGTGCCAGCAGTGCCAGACAAGGGACGGACAGATACGAGCAGTACTTC.

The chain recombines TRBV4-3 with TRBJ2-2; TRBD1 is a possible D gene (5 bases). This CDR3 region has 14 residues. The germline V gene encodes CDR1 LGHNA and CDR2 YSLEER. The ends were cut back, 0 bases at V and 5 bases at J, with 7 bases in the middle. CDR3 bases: TGCGCCAGCAGCCAAGATTCAGGGACCGGGGAGCTGTTTTTT. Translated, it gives CASSQDSGTGELFF.

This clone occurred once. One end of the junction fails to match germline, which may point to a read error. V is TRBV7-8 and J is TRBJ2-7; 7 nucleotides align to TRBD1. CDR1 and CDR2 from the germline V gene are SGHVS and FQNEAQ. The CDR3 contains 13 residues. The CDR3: CASSAGTALDPPF. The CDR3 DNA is TGTGCCAGCAGCGCCGGGACAGCCCTCGATCCCCCCTTC.

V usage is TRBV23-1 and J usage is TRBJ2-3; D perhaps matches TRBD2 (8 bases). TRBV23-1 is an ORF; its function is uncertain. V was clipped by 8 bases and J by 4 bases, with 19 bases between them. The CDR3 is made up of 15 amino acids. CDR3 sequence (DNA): TGCGCCAGCCTCACGGGAGGGGGCGCGGCAGATACGCAGTATTTT. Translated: CASLTGGGAADTQYF.

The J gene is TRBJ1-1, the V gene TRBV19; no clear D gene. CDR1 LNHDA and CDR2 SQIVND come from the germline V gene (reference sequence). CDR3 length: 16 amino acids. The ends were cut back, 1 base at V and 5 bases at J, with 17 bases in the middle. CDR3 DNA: TGTGCCAGTAGTATAGCCCCTCGAGGGTCGCAAACTGAAGCTTTCTTT. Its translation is CASSIAPRGSQTEAFF.

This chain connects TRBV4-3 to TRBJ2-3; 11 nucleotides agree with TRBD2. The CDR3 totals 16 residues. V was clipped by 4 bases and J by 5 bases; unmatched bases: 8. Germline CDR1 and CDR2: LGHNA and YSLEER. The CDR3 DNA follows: TGCGCCAGCAGCCGGTTACTAGCGGGAGTTGAAGATACGCAGTATTTT. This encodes CASSRLLAGVEDTQYF.

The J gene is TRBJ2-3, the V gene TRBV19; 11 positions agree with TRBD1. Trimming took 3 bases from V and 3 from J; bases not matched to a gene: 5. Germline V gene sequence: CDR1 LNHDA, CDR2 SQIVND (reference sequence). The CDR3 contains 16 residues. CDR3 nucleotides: TGTGCCAGTAGTATTCGGACAGGGGGCTGGACAGATACGCAGTATTTT. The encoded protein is CASSIRTGGWTDTQYF.

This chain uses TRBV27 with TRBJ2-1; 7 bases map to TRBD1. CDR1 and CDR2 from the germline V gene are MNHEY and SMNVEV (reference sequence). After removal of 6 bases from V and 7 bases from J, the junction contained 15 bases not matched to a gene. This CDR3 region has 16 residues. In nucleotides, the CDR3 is TGTGCCAGCAGCACCCAGGGACAGAACTCTAGAAATGAGCAGTTCTTC. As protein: CASSTQGQNSRNEQFF.

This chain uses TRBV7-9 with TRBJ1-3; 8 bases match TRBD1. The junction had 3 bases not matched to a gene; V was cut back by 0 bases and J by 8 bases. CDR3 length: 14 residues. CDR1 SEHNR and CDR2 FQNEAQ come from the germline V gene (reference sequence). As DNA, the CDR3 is TGTGCCAGCAGCTTAGCGGGACAGGCGTACACCATATATTTT. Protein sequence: CASSLAGQAYTIYF.

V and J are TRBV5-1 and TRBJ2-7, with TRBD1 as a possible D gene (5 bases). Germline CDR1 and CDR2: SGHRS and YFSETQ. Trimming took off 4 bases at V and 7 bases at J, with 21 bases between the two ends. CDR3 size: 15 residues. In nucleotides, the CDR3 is TGCGCCAGCAGCCCCCTGGATGGCAGGGCAGGGGAGCAGTACTTC. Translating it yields CASSPLDGRAGEQYF.

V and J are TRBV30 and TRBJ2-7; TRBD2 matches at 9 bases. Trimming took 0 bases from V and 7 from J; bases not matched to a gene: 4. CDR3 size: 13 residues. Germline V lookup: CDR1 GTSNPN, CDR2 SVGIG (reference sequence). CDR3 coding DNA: TGTGCCTGGAGTGTGACTAGCGGAACGGAGCAGTACGTC. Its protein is CAWSVTSGTEQYV.

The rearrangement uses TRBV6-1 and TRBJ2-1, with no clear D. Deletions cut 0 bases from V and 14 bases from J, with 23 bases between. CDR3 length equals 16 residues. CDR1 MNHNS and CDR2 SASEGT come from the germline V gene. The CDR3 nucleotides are TGTGCCAGCAGTGAAGCGCTGAGATCGACGGCTGGAGCGAAGTTCTTC. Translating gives CASSEALRSTAGAKFF.